Described below is a single T cell receptor (beta chain) sequence and its context. These data belong to a study of blood T cell repertoires in COVID-19. Study details: Samples representing acute and convalescent COVID-19 were sourced from the United States, Italy and Spain. From T cells, B-cell-depleted T cells, or PBMCs came the material, which was cDNA or gDNA.

The assay was immunoSEQ multiplex PCR, and TCRdb's table has in-frame clones only and misses some. The table lists over 300,000 clones, around 92% of them singletons, with over 1% in the top ten. Germline-derived CDR1 and CDR2 are SEHNR and FQNEAQ (reference sequence). The V gene lost 2 bases and the J gene lost 5 bases, with 9 bases spanning the gap. This CDR3 is 13 amino acids long. Sequenced sample: peripheral blood. The origin of this receptor is a man in his forties with acute or convalescent COVID-19. The rearrangement links TRBV7-9 to TRBJ1-1, with TRBD1 as a possible D gene (6 bases). The CDR3 loop reads CASSLTGTTEAFF. Here the CDR3 DNA reads TGTGCCAGCAGCTTAACAGGGACGACTGAAGCTTTCTTT.